A single sample gave rise to the 2 T cell receptor beta chains below, sequenced in a study of CD8 T cells in ankylosing spondylitis. Study conclusions and caveats: Ankylosing spondylitis blood appeared to be characterized by a TCR beta motif of 8 or 9 highly homologous variants.

Their cognate antigens are unknown. TCRdb itself ran the 5' RACE reads through MiXCR, one entry per CDR3 protein. Of some 840,000 distinct CDR3 sequences in the sample, 10% to 15% were seen once. The specimen was blood, either unsorted or a sorted T cell fraction (not recorded which). These receptors were obtained from a male donor with ankylosing spondylitis.

This clonotype occurred once. The CDR3 bases are TGTGCCAGCAGCTTGGGGGTCGGGACCCAAGAGACCCAGTACTTC. Its protein product is CASSLGVGTQETQYF. The chain uses TRBV5-6 and TRBJ2-5; either TRBD1 or TRBD2 may supply D (5 bases each). Trimming removed 0 bases at V and 1 base at J, with 10 bases between. Germline V CDR1 and CDR2: SGHDT, YYEEEE. The CDR3 has 15 amino acids.

This chain links TRBV20-1 with TRBJ1-6; D not resolved. The CDR3 sequence is 13 residues long. Germline loops: CDR1 DFQATT, CDR2 SNEGSKA (reference sequence). The V and J ends lost 2 bases and 10 bases respectively, with 12 bases between them. The CDR3 reads CSARRSSVSPLHF. DNA of the CDR3: TGCAGTGCTAGAAGATCGAGCGTATCACCCCTCCACTTT.